This T cell receptor beta chain was identified during a study of OX40 agonist ivuxolimab in advanced cancers. Overall study context: Ivuxolimab is a fully human IgG2 antibody that activates OX40 (CD134). Treatment received earlier with anti-PD-1, anti-PD-L1 or anti-CTLA-4 agents was allowed, and 40% had some. Overall study findings and caveats: Several nonresponders also turned out to have low normalized T-cell clonal expansion. At 0.1 to 3.0 mg/kg, clonal expansion of CD4+ and CD8+ blood T cells had occurred by week 6.

The table came from immunoSEQ multiplex PCR; TCRdb's copy has only in-frame clones and leaves some out. Of 45,000 to 50,000 clones listed, roughly nine tenths are singletons. Concerning this clone: What it binds is not known.

The CDR3 is 15 residues long. Germline V lookup: CDR1 LNHNV, CDR2 YYDKDF (reference sequence). The germline V and J ends were trimmed by 3 bases and 7 bases, with 16 bases remaining between them. Source: CD4+ or CD8+ T cells sorted from blood, taken in a trial of the OX40 agonist ivuxolimab. The source is an adult with an advanced solid tumor such as melanoma, head and neck, liver or kidney cancer. The gene calls are TRBV15 and TRBJ2-1, with TRBD2 as a possible D gene (7 bases). CDR3 residues: CATSSPGGAGNEQFF. CDR3 nucleotide sequence: TGTGCCACCAGCAGTCCTGGGGGGGCGGGGAATGAGCAGTTCTTC.